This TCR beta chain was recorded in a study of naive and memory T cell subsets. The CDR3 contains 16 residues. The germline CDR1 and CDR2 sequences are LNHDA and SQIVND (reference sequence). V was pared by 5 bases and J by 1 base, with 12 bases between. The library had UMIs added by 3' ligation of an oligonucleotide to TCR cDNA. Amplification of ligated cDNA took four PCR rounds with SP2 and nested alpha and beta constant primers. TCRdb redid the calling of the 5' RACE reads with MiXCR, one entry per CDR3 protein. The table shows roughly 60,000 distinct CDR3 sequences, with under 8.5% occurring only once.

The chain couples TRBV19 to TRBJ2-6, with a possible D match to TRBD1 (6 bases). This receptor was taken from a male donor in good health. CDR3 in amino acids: CASSLRTASGANVLTF. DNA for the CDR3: TGTGCCAGTAGTCTTCGGACAGCTTCTGGGGCCAACGTCCTGACTTTC.